This T cell receptor beta chain derives from a study of vaccination and CD4 T cells after COVID-19. Study in general: The convalescents included six males and four females, and among them two were Hispanic while seven were Caucasian. Control cultures used a CEFX viral epitope pool, an HIV-1 Nef peptide pool, or no peptide. Samples after vaccination came a median 72 days past dose two, ranging 14 to 241.

Treatment: roughly 11-day PBMC culture with coronavirus spike peptide pools or control peptides (ViraFEST assay). Pre-COVID-19 pandemic sampling (2011-2018) yielded the unexposed donor's CD4+ T cells. Wells that each held roughly 2 million PBMCs were cultured with 9.5 to 10 IU/ml IL-2 and approximately 10 ug/ml peptide pools. CDR1 is LNHDA and CDR2 is SQIVND in the germline V gene (reference sequence). The CDR3 extends over 13 amino acids. With 5 bases removed from V and 6 bases from J, the gap between germline ends came to 11 bases. Points on this clonotype: What it recognizes is unknown.

Cultured CD4+ T cell DNA was sequenced using the Oncomine TCR Beta short-read assay. Investigators obtained genomic DNA by extraction from cultured CD4+ T cells. TCRdb re-derived calls from the PCR reads in MiXCR, one entry per CDR3 protein. The sample shows over 9,000 distinct CDR3 sequences, roughly a third of them seen only once. Input material: CD4+ T cells from blood, cultured in vitro. The receptor was isolated from a human donor in good health. This chain joins TRBV19 and TRBJ2-1; D uncertain. Written as DNA, the CDR3 is TGTGCCAGTAGTGAGCAGTCATCCAATGAGCAGTTCTTC. As protein: CASSEQSSNEQFF. The full variable domain, rest sourced from reference TRBV19 and TRBJ2-1, is DGGITQSPKYLFRKEGQNVTLSCEQNLNHDAMYWYRQDPGQGLRLIYYSQIVNDFQKGDIAEGYSVSREKKESFPLTVTSAQKNPTAFYLCASSEQSSNEQFFGPGTRLTVL.